The clone carrying this T cell receptor beta chain was counted only a few times. The data were taken from a study of T cell responses to AZD1222 COVID-19 vaccine. This CDR3 spans 12 amino acids. The junction had 4 bases not matched to a gene; V was cut back by 6 bases and J by 6 bases. Sequenced by immunoSEQ multiplex PCR; TCRdb stores in-frame clones only, minus some. This table holds 65,000 to 85,000 clones, 70% to 90% found once. The chain recombines TRBV12-3 or TRBV12-4 with TRBJ1-1, with 7 bases matching TRBD1. The sequencing used peripheral blood, collected 28 days after the second AZD1222 dose. The sequence was collected from an adult who received the AZD1222 COVID-19 vaccine. CDR3 protein: CASRETGSEAFF. In DNA, the CDR3 is TGTGCCAGCAGAGAGACAGGGTCTGAAGCTTTCTTT.